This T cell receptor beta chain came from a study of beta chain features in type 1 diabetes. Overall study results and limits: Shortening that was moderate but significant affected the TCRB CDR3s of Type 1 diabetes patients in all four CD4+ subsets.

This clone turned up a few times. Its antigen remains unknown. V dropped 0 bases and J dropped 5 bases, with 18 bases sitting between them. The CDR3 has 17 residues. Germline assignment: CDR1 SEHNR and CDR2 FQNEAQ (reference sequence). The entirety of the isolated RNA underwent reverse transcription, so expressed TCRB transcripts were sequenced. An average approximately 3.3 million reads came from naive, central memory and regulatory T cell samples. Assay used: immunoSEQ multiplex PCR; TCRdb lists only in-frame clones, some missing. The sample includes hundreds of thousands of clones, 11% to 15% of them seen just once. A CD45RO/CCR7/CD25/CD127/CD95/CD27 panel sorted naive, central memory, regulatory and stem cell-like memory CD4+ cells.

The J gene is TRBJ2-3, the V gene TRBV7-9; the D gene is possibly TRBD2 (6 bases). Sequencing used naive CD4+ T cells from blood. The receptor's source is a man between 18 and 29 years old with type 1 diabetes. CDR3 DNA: TGTGCCAGCAGCTTAGCAGTGGGCCCGAGGGGAGGAGATACGCAGTATTTT. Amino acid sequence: CASSLAVGPRGGDTQYF.